These T cell receptor beta chains were read from a single sample in a study of long-term antiretroviral therapy in people with HIV. Clones were sequenced by immunoSEQ multiplex PCR, and TCRdb holds only the in-frame ones, with some missing. The sample yields 25,000 to 30,000 clones, 80% to 90% seen once. This specimen consisted of unsorted PBMCs, obtained 3 years after starting antiretroviral therapy. These receptors all stem from a man between 40 and 49 years old with HIV. Both conserved end residues are part of each CDR3. Fields, in order: J gene, V gene, D gene, clone size, CDR3 protein, CDR3 DNA. D genes are given only for firm matches. Not every row has a clone size; where given, it reads once, few, many or a size class.

TRBJ1-6 | TRBV19 | . | . | CASSYDRAGSSYNSPLHF | TGTGCCAGTAGCTACGATCGAGCAGGGAGCTCCTATAATTCACCCCTCCACTTT
TRBJ2-2 | TRBV13 | . | . | CASSLFTIGTGELFF | TGTGCCAGCAGCTTGTTCACGATTGGAACCGGGGAGCTGTTTTTT
TRBJ2-3 | TRBV7-2 | . | . | CASTQWVGVSTDTQYF | TGTGCCAGCACCCAATGGGTCGGGGTAAGCACAGATACGCAGTATTTT
TRBJ1-2 | TRBV11-3 | . | . | CASSLFYPGPANYGYTF | TGTGCCAGCAGCTTATTTTATCCGGGGCCCGCTAACTATGGCTACACCTTC
TRBJ1-3 | TRBV10-3 | . | few | CAIRAFTGHSGNTIYF | TGTGCCATCAGGGCTTTTACAGGGCACTCTGGAAACACCATATATTTT
TRBJ2-1 | TRBV11-2 | . | once | CASRQRAGDNEQFF | TGTGCCAGCAGGCAAAGGGCAGGGGACAATGAGCAGTTCTTC
TRBJ2-2 | TRBV2 | . | . | CASSESGNTGELFF | TGTGCCAGCAGTGAATCAGGGAACACCGGGGAGCTGTTTTTT
TRBJ2-7 | TRBV12-5 | TRBD1 | . | CASGPGTGAIYEQYF | TGTGCTAGTGGTCCCGGGACAGGGGCCATATACGAGCAGTACTTC
TRBJ1-1 | TRBV5-6 | . | . | CASSLGHGTEAFF | TGTGCCAGCAGCTTAGGACATGGCACTGAAGCTTTCTTT
TRBJ2-1 | TRBV20-1 | . | . | CSASDHEQFF | TGCAGTGCTAGTGACCATGAGCAGTTCTTC
TRBJ1-3 | TRBV9 | . | few | CASSVADSGNTIYF | TGTGCCAGCAGCGTAGCAGACTCTGGAAACACCATATATTTT
TRBJ1-2 | TRBV19 | . | . | CASSMEGRSNYGYTF | TGTGCCAGTAGTATGGAGGGGAGGTCGAACTATGGCTACACCTTC
TRBJ1-3 | TRBV4-2 | . | few | CASSQDNLGSGNTIYF | TGTGCCAGCAGCCAAGATAATTTGGGCTCTGGAAACACCATATATTTT
TRBJ2-5 | TRBV30 | TRBD1 | . | CAWGQGHVEETQYF | TGTGCCTGGGGACAGGGACATGTAGAAGAGACCCAGTACTTC
TRBJ1-2 | TRBV5-5 | . | . | CASSQVPWGIGRYGYTF | TGTGCCAGCAGCCAGGTTCCGTGGGGGATCGGTCGCTATGGCTACACCTTC
TRBJ1-4 | TRBV19 | TRBD1 | . | CAGRDRSNEKLFF | TGTGCCGGACGGGACAGGTCTAATGAAAAACTGTTTTTT
TRBJ1-1 | TRBV6-5 | . | . | CAVGAETEAFF | TGTGCGGTGGGGGCGGAAACTGAAGCTTTCTTT
TRBJ2-2 | TRBV11-2 | . | . | CASSLESRGPGGELFF | TGTGCCAGCAGCTTAGAAAGCCGGGGGCCCGGCGGGGAGCTGTTTTTT
TRBJ1-1 | TRBV14 | . | . | CASSQDISGTEAFF | TGTGCCAGCAGTCAAGATATATCCGGGACTGAAGCTTTCTTT
TRBJ1-5 | TRBV21-1 | . | . | CASSKRSAGSYQPQHF | TGTGCCAGCAGCAAAAGGTCGGCAGGGTCATATCAGCCCCAGCATTTT
TRBJ2-7 | TRBV5-1 | TRBD1 | . | CASSEGTGSYEQYF | TGCGCCAGCAGCGAGGGGACAGGGAGTTACGAGCAGTACTTC
TRBJ1-4 | TRBV15 | . | . | CATSRARANEKLFF | TGTGCCACCAGCAGGGCCCGGGCTAATGAAAAACTGTTTTTT
TRBJ1-1 | TRBV19 | . | . | CASSIGGRWTEAFF | TGTGCCAGTAGTATCGGGGGGCGGTGGACTGAAGCTTTCTTT
TRBJ2-7 | TRBV27 | . | . | CASSLEQGSSEQYF | TGTGCCAGCAGTTTAGAGCAGGGCAGCAGCGAGCAGTACTTC
TRBJ2-2 | TRBV7-3 | TRBD2 | . | CASSLSGGSNTGELFF | TGTGCCAGCAGCTTGAGCGGGGGATCGAACACCGGGGAGCTGTTTTTT
TRBJ1-1 | TRBV7-2 | . | . | CASSLRGADTEAFF | TGTGCCAGCAGCTTACGCGGGGCGGACACTGAAGCTTTCTTT
TRBJ1-4 | TRBV28 | . | . | CASSFVLGGLNEKLFF | TGTGCCAGCTCTTTTGTACTCGGGGGCCTTAATGAAAAACTGTTTTTT
TRBJ2-1 | TRBV7-3 | . | . | CASSPRDSYNEQFF | TGTGCCAGCAGCCCGCGGGACTCCTACAATGAGCAGTTCTTC
TRBJ2-2 | TRBV25-1 | . | . | CASSESMGAGELFF | TGTGCCAGCAGTGAATCGATGGGGGCCGGGGAGCTGTTTTTT
TRBJ2-2 | TRBV13 | . | large | CASSPRDSERIPYGELFF | TGTGCCAGCAGCCCCAGGGATTCGGAGAGAATCCCATATGGGGAGCTGTTTTTT
TRBJ2-7 | TRBV12-5 | . | . | CASGLVLGGSYEQYF | TGTGCTAGTGGTTTGGTATTAGGGGGCTCCTACGAGCAGTACTTC
TRBJ2-2 | TRBV28 | . | . | CASQRGGTGELFF | TGTGCCAGCCAGAGAGGGGGCACCGGGGAGCTGTTTTTT
TRBJ2-7 | TRBV7-9 | . | . | CASSLVAVEQYF | TGTGCCAGCAGCTTAGTAGCGGTCGAGCAGTACTTC
TRBJ2-7 | TRBV5-5 | . | . | CASSLGGFAYEQYF | TGTGCCAGCAGCTTGGGGGGTTTCGCCTACGAGCAGTACTTC
TRBJ2-7 | TRBV6-5 | TRBD2 | . | CASSPGRAFYEQYF | TGTGCCAGCAGCCCGGGGAGGGCGTTCTACGAGCAGTACTTC
TRBJ2-7 | TRBV7-9 | . | few | CASGDGSYEQYF | TGTGCCTCCGGCGACGGTTCCTACGAGCAGTACTTC
TRBJ1-2 | TRBV5-4 | TRBD1 | . | CASSLTGAGRNYGYTF | TGTGCCAGCAGTTTGACAGGGGCCGGTCGGAACTATGGCTACACCTTC
TRBJ2-7 | TRBV18 | TRBD1 | . | CASSPTQGGEQYF | TGTGCCAGCTCACCAACACAGGGGGGCGAGCAGTACTTC
TRBJ2-7 | TRBV5-1 | . | once | CASSLGGQPYEQYF | TGCGCCAGCAGCTTGGGGGGGCAGCCCTACGAGCAGTACTTC